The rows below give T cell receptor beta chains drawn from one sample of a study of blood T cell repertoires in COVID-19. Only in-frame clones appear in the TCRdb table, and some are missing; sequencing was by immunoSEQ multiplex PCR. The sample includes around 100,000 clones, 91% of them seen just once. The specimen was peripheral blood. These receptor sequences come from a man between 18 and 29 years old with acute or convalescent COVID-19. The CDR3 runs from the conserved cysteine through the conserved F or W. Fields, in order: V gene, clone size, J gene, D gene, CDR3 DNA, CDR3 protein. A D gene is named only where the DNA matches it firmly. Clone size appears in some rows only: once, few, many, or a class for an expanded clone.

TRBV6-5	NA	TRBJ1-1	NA	TGTGCCAGCACCCGAGGTGGAAGCACTGAAGCTTTCTTT	CASTRGGSTEAFF
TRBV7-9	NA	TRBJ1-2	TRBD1	TGTGCCAGCAGCCCACCGACAGGGGGCTATGGCTACACCTTC	CASSPPTGGYGYTF
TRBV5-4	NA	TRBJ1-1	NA	TGTGCCAGCAGCCCCGGACAATCCCCTGAAGCTTTCTTT	CASSPGQSPEAFF
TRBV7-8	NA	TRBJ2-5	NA	TGTGCCAGCAGCCCCGCCGGAGAGACCCAGTACTTC	CASSPAGETQYF
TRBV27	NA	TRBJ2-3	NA	TGTGCCAGCAGCTCGGGACTTACCACAGATACGCAGTATTTT	CASSSGLTTDTQYF
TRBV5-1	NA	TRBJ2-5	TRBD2	TGCGCCAGCAGCCGACTAGCGGGGGGCCAACAAGAGACCCAGTACTTC	CASSRLAGGQQETQYF
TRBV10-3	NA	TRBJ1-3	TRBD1	TGTGCCATCACCGGGACAGGGGGAAACACCATATATTTT	CAITGTGGNTIYF
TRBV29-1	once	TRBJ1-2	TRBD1	TGCAGCGGGGGGGACAGGGGCTATGGCTACACCTTC	CSGGDRGYGYTF
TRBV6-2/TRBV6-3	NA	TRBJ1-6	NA	TGTGCCAGCAGGTACCGGGTTCATTTCGGTTCACCCCTCCACTTT	CASRYRVHFGSPLHF
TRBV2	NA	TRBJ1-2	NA	TGTGCCAGCAGTGAAGCTACAGGGATCGACTATGGCTACACCTTC	CASSEATGIDYGYTF
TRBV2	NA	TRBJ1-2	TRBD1	TGTGCCAGCAGTGAACTCCGGGACAGGGCCGTCTTCGGCTACACCTTC	CASSELRDRAVFGYTF
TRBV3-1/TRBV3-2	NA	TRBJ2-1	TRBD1	TGTGCCAGCAGCCGTAGATCCGGGACAGGGGACAATGAGCAGTTCTTC	CASSRRSGTGDNEQFF
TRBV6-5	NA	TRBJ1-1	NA	TGTGCCAGCAGTTACTCGAGTACAGCCACTGAAGCTTTCTTT	CASSYSSTATEAFF
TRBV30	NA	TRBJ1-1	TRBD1	TGTGCCTGGAGTTCATCTAGGACAGGGAGGGTTGAAGCTTTCTTT	CAWSSSRTGRVEAFF
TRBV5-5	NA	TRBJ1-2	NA	TGTGCCAGCAGCCTGGACGGTAACTATGGCTACACCTTC	CASSLDGNYGYTF
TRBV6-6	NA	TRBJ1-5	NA	TGTGCCAGCAGGGCAGATTTTAATAGCAATCAGCCCCAGCATTTT	CASRADFNSNQPQHF
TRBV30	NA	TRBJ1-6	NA	TGTGCCTGGAGGGACAACTATAATTCACCCCTCCACTTT	CAWRDNYNSPLHF
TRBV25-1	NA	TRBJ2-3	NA	TGTGCCAGCAGTGAATCAAGGACAGTAACAGATACGCAGTATTTT	CASSESRTVTDTQYF
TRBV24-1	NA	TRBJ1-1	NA	TGTGCCACCAGTGATCTAGAGAACACTGAAGCTTTCTTT	CATSDLENTEAFF
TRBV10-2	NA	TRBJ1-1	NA	TGCGCCAGCAGTGGAGGGGGGGCAGGGACTGAAGCTTTCTTT	CASSGGGAGTEAFF
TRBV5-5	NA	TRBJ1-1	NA	TGTGCCAGCAGCTTTTCAGAGAACACTGAAGCTTTCTTT	CASSFSENTEAFF
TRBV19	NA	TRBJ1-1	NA	TGTGCCAGTAGACTTAACACTGAAGCTTTCTTT	CASRLNTEAFF
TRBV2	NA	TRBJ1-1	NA	TGTGCCAGCCCGACAGCCTCAGGGACTGAAGCTTTCTTT	CASPTASGTEAFF
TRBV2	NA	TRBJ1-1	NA	TGTGCCAGCCACCCGGGGGGCACTGAAGCTTTCTTT	CASHPGGTEAFF
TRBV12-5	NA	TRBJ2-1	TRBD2	TGTGCTAGTGGCCCCGGGACTAGCGGCTACAATGAGCAGTTCTTC	CASGPGTSGYNEQFF
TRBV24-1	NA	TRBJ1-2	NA	TGTGCCACCAGTGATTTTAAATCATCGGGTGACTATGGCTACACCTTC	CATSDFKSSGDYGYTF
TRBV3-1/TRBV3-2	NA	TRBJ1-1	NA	TGTGCCAGCAGCCAAGGAGTGGGAGGGGAGGACACTGAAGCTTTCTTT	CASSQGVGGEDTEAFF
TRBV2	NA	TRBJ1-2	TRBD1	TGTGCCAGCGGGAGGGACAGGGAAGGCTATGGCTACACCTTC	CASGRDREGYGYTF
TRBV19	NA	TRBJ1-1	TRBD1	TGTGCCAGTAGTATAGACGGGACAGGGACCACTGAAGCTTTCTTT	CASSIDGTGTTEAFF
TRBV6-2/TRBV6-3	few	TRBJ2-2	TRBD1	TGTGCCAGCAGTTCCGGACAGGACCTTTTCACCGGGGAGCTGTTTTTT	CASSSGQDLFTGELFF
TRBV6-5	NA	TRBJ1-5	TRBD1	TGTGCCAGCAGCCGGGACAGTAACGCTGTTCAGCCCCAGCATTTT	CASSRDSNAVQPQHF
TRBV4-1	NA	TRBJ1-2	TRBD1	TGCGCCAGCAGCCAAGAAAGTCAGGGGGTGGGCAGGGCAAAAACCTTC	CASSQESQGVGRAKTF
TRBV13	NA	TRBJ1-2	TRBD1	TGTGCCAGCAGCCCGACAGGGGCCCCCCGCGGCTACACCTTC	CASSPTGAPRGYTF
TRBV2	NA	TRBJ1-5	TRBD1	TGTGCCAGCAGGGGGGGACAGGGGCTTTCCAATCAGCCCCAGCATTTT	CASRGGQGLSNQPQHF
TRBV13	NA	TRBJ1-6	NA	TGTGCCAGCAAAACGGGGGGCTATAATTCACCCCTCCACTTT	CASKTGGYNSPLHF
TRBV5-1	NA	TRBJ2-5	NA	TGCGCCAGCAGCCCCCAGGTTGAAGAGACCCAGTACTTC	CASSPQVEETQYF
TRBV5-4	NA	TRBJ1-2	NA	TGTGCCAGCAGCGGGGCGGACAGCTATGGCTACACCTTC	CASSGADSYGYTF
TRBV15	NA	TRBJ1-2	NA	TGTGCCACCAGCCCTCGAGAACCACGGGGAGACTATGGCTACACCTTC	CATSPREPRGDYGYTF
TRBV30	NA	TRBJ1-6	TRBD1	TGTGCCTGGAGTCCGGGACAGGGTTTTGGGAATTCACCCCTCCACTTT	CAWSPGQGFGNSPLHF
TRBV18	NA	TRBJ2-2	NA	TGTGCCAGCTCACCACTGTCGGGAGTCACCGGGGAGCTGTTTTTT	CASSPLSGVTGELFF
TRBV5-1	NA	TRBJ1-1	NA	TGCGCCAGCAGCTTGGGGCCGCAGGGGCTACACACTGAAGCTTTCTTT	CASSLGPQGLHTEAFF
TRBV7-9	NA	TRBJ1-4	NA	TGTGCCAGCAGCTTACAACAGCCTGAAAAACTGTTTTTT	CASSLQQPEKLFF
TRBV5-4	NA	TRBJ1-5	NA	TGTGCCAGCAGCTTGAATTCCGATCAGCCCCAGCATTTT	CASSLNSDQPQHF
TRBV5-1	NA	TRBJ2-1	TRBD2	TGCGCCAGCAGCACGGGACTAGCGGGGAACAATGAGCAGTTCTTC	CASSTGLAGNNEQFF
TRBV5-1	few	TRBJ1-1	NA	TGCGCCAGCACCCTCACAGTAATGAACACTGAAGCTTTCTTT	CASTLTVMNTEAFF
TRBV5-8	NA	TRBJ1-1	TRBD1	TGTGCCTTTTCCCCCCCGGGACAGGGGGCGACCACTGAAGCTTTCTTT	CAFSPPGQGATTEAFF
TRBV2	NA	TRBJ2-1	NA	TGTGCCAGCAGTCTCGGGAGACTAAACAATGAGCAGTTCTTC	CASSLGRLNNEQFF